Sequencing of this T cell receptor (beta chain) was carried out in a study of shared clonotypes between healthy human individuals. Notes on the study in general: Exclusively blood specimens were collected; tissue repertoires likely differ.

V was shortened by 0 bases and J by 7 bases, with 13 bases between the two germline ends. CDR1 is MGHRA, CDR2 YSYEKL, per germline. The CDR3 runs 15 residues. Sequencing used immunoSEQ multiplex PCR; TCRdb keeps in-frame clones, though not all of them. The sample shows around 2.3 million clones, 90% to 96% of them seen only once. As regards this clone: Antigen: not known.

The material sequenced was naive CD4+ T cells sorted from blood. Subset in this sample: CD45RA+ positively selected. The chain recombines TRBV4-1 with TRBJ1-5; TRBD1 might be the D (6 bases). This sequence originates from a man in his late teens or twenties in good health. This CDR3 reads CASSQDSGARQPQHF. Here the CDR3 DNA reads TGCGCCAGCAGCCAAGACTCGGGGGCGCGGCAGCCCCAGCATTTT.